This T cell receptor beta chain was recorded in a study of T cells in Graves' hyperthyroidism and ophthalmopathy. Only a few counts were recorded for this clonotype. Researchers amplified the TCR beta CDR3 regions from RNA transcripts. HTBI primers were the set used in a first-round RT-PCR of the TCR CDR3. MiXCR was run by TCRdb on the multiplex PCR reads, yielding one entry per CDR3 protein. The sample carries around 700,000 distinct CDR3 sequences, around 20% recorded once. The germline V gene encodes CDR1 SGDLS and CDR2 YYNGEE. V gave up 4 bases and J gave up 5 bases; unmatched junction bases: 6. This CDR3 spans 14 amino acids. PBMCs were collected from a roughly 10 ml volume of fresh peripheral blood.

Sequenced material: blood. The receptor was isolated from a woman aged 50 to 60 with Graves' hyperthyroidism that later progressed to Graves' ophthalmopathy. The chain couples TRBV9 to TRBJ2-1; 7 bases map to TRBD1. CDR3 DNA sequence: TGTGCCAGCAGCAATTGGGACAGCCACAATGAGCAGTTCTTC. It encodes CASSNWDSHNEQFF.